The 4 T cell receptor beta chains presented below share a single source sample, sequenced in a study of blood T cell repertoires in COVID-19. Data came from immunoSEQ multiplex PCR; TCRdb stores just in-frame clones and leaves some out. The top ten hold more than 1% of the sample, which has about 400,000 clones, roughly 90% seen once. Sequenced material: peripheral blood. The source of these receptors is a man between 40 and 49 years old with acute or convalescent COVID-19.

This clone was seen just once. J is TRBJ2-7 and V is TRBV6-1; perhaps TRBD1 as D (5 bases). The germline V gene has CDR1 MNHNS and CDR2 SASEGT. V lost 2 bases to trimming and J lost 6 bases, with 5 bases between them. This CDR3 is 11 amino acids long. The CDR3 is CASSEQGEQYF. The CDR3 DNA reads TGTGCCAGCAGTGAACAGGGCGAGCAGTACTTC.

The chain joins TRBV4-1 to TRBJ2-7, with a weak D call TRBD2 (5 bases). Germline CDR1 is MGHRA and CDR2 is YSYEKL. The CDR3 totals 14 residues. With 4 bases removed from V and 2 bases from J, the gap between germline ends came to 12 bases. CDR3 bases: TGCGCCAGCAGCCCCCGGTTAGCGACCTACGAGCAGTACTTC. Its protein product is CASSPRLATYEQYF.

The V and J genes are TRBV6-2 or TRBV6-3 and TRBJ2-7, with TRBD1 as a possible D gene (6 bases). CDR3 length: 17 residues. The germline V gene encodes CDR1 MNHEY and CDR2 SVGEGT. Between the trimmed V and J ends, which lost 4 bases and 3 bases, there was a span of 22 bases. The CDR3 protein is CASSSIQGLPAHYEQYF. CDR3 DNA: TGTGCCAGCAGTTCTATACAGGGTTTGCCTGCCCACTACGAGCAGTACTTC.

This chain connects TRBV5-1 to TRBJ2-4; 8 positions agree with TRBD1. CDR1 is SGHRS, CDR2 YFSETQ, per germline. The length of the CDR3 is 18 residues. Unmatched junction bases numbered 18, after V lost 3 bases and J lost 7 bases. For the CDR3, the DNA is TGCGCCAGCAGCTGGACTACCGGACAGGGATGGTTTGGGAACATTCAGTACTTC. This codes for CASSWTTGQGWFGNIQYF.